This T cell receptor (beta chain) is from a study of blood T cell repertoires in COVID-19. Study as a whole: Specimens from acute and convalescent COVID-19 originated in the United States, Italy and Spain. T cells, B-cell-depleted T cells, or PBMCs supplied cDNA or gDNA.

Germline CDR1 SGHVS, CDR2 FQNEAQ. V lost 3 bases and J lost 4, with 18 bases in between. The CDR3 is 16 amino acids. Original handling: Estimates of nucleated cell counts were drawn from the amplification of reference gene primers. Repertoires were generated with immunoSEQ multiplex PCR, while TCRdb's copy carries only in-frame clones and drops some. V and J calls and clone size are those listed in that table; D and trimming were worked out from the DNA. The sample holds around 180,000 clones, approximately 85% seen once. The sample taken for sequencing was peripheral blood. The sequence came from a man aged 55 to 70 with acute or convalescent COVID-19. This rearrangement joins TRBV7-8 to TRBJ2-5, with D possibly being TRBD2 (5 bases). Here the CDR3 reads CASSLNVPGIGETQYF. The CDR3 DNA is TGTGCCAGCAGCTTGAATGTGCCCGGGATCGGAGAGACCCAGTACTTC.